This T cell receptor (beta chain) was sequenced in a study of cytomegalovirus exposure and HLA in healthy donors. The length of the CDR3 is 13 residues. Looked up from germline, CDR1 is MGHDK and CDR2 is SYGVNS. V gave up 8 bases and J gave up 5 bases; unmatched junction bases: 8. The PCR employed 60 Vbeta primers together with 13 Jbeta primers. Measured with immunoSEQ multiplex PCR; TCRdb has only the in-frame clones, and not every one. The repertoire consists of 200,000 to 250,000 clones, with 82% occurring once and the leading ten covering around 5.4%. This clone was recorded a few times. The chain links TRBV25-1 to TRBJ2-5, with TRBD2 matching over 7 bases. The sequencing sample was made of PBMCs. This sequence was found in a woman aged 40 to 50 in good health and CMV-seropositive. CDR3 bases: TGTGCCAGCCTCGGGACTATCGGCGAGACCCAGTACTTC. Amino acids: CASLGTIGETQYF.